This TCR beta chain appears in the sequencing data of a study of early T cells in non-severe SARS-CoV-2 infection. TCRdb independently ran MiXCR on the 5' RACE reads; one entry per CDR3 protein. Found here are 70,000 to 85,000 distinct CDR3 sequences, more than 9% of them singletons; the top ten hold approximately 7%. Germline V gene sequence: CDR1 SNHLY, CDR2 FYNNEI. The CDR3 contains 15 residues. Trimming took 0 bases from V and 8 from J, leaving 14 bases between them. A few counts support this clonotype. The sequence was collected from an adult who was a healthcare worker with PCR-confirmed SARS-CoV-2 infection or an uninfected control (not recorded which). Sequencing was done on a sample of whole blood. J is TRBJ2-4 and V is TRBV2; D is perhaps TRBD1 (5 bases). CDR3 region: CASSEAGSLGDIQYF. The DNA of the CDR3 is TGTGCCAGCAGTGAAGCGGGCTCATTAGGGGACATTCAGTACTTC.